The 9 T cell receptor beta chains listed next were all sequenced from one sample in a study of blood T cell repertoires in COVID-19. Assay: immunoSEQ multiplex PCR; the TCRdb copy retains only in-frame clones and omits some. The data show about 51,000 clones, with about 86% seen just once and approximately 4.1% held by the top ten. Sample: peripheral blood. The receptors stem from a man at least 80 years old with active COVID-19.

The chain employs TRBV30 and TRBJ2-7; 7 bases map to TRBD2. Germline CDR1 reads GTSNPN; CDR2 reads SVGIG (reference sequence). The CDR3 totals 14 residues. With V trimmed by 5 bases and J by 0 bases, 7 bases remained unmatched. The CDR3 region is CAWSPTSSSYEQYF. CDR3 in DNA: TGTGCCTGGTCTCCGACTAGCAGCTCCTACGAGCAGTACTTC.

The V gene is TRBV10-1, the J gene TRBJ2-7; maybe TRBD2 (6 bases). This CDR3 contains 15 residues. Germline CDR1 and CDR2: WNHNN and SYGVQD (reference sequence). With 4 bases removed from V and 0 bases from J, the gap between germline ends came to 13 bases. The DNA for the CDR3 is TGCGCCAGCAGTGGGGGGGACGCGAACTCCTACGAGCAGTACTTC. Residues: CASSGGDANSYEQYF.

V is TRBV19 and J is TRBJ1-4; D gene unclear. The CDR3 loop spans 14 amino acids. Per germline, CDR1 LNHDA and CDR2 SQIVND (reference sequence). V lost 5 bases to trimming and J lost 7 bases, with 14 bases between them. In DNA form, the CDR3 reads TGTGCCAGTAGTCCTCGGGGAGGTGGTGAAAAACTGTTTTTT. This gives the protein CASSPRGGGEKLFF.

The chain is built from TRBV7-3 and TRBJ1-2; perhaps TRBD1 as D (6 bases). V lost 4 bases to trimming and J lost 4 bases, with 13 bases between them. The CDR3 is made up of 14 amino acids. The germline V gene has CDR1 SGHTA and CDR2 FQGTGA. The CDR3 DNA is TGTGCCAGCAGCTCCACAGGGTTCTTCTATGGCTACACCTTC. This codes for CASSSTGFFYGYTF.

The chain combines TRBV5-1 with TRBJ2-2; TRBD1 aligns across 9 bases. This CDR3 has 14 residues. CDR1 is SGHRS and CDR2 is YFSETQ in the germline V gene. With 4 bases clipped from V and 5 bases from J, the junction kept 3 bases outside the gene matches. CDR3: CASSVDRGTGELFF. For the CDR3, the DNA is TGCGCCAGCAGCGTGGACAGGGGAACCGGGGAGCTGTTTTTT.

Written as DNA, the CDR3 is TGTGCCAGTAGTACCTACACGTCGGGCACCGGGGAGCTGTTTTTT. Translated, it gives CASSTYTSGTGELFF. The rearrangement uses TRBV19 and TRBJ2-2, with D unclear. Trimming removed 4 bases from V and 4 bases from J, with 13 bases in between. Germline CDR1 and CDR2: LNHDA and SQIVND (reference sequence). CDR3 length equals 15 residues.

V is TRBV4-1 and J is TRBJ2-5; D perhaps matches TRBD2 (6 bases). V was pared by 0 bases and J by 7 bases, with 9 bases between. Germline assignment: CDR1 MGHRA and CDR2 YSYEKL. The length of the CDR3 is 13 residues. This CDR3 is CASSQETGGTQYF. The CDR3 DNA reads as TGCGCCAGCAGCCAAGAGACCGGGGGGACCCAGTACTTC.

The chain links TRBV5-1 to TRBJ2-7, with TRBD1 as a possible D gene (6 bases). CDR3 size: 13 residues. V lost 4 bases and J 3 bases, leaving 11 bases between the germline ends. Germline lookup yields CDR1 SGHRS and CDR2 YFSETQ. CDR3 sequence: CASSHGTYYEQYF. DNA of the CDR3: TGCGCCAGCAGCCATGGGACATACTACGAGCAGTACTTC.

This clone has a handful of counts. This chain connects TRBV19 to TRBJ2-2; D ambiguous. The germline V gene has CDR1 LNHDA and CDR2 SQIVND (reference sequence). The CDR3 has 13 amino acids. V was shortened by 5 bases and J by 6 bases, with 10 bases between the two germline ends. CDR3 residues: CASSYVAAGELFF. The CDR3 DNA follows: TGTGCCAGTAGTTACGTTGCGGCCGGGGAGCTGTTTTTT.